The clone carrying this T cell receptor beta chain has a count of ten or more. What it binds is not known. The data are from a study of T cells in Graves' hyperthyroidism and ophthalmopathy. Broader study findings: Most expanded thyroid clonotypes above 0.001 also appeared in blood. A 13 V-J model separated ophthalmopathy from stable hyperthyroidism.

Graves' hyperthyroidism showing no ophthalmopathy progression within 18 months was considered stable. Losses at the gene ends were 6 bases for V and 0 bases for J; bases not matched to a gene: 7. This CDR3 region has 15 residues. Germline V lookup: CDR1 MNHEY, CDR2 SVGAGI. Amplified TCR beta CDR3 regions came from RNA transcripts. The primer set for the first-round RT-PCR of the TCR CDR3 was HTBI. TCRdb analysed the multiplex PCR reads with MiXCR anew, one entry per CDR3 protein. The sample lists 500,000 to 750,000 distinct CDR3 sequences, 46% occurring once. The TCR sequence derives from a woman aged 18-30 years with Graves' hyperthyroidism. What was sequenced was peripheral blood or thyroid tissue (not recorded which). This chain joins TRBV6-5 and TRBJ1-2, with 7 bases lining up with TRBD1. The CDR3 DNA reads as TGTGCCAGCAGCAGGGGGAACCAGCCTAACTATGGCTACACCTTC. This encodes CASSRGNQPNYGYTF.